The rows below give T cell receptor beta chains drawn from one sample of a study of neurological immune-mediated disorders. Using its own MiXCR run on the 5' RACE reads, TCRdb lists one record per CDR3 protein. The repertoire holds about 48,000 distinct CDR3 sequences, with about 13% as singletons. The sample comprised PBMCs. The receptors shown here come from a male donor with HTLV-1-associated myelopathy (HAM/TSP). Both conserved end residues are part of each CDR3. A D gene is named only where the DNA matches it firmly. The size field is filled for only some rows; it gives once, few, many or a size class.

j_gene	abundance	d_gene	v_gene	CDR3aa	CDR3nt
TRBJ2-3	many	-	TRBV5-1	CASSLGHPESTQYF	TGCGCCAGCAGCTTGGGTCATCCTGAATCTACGCAGTATTTT
TRBJ1-1	medium-sized	-	TRBV29-1	CSVVKFRGTEAFF	TGCAGCGTTGTGAAGTTTAGGGGCACTGAAGCTTTCTTT
TRBJ2-1	-	-	TRBV20-1	CSGSDGSSYNEQFF	TGCAGTGGGTCAGACGGGAGCTCCTACAATGAGCAGTTCTTC
TRBJ2-1	many	-	TRBV4-1	CASSQETNGASPSSYNEQFF	TGCGCCAGCAGCCAAGAAACGAATGGGGCGTCCCCCAGCTCCTACAATGAGCAGTTCTTC
TRBJ1-4	many	-	TRBV5-1	CASSLNTVDEKLFF	TGCGCCAGCAGTCTGAACACAGTTGATGAAAAACTGTTTTTT
TRBJ2-5	many	-	TRBV11-2	CASSPGPDQETQYF	TGTGCCAGCAGCCCAGGCCCCGACCAAGAGACCCAGTACTTC
TRBJ1-2	many	-	TRBV20-1	CSARDGGEEVYGYTF	TGCAGTGCTAGAGATGGAGGGGAGGAGGTCTATGGCTACACCTTC
TRBJ1-2	-	-	TRBV20-1	CSARGFRANYGCTF	-
TRBJ2-7	many	-	TRBV20-1	CSASWDTYEQYF	TGCAGTGCTAGTTGGGACACCTACGAGCAGTACTTC
TRBJ2-5	many	TRBD2	TRBV7-8	CASGLAGARLQETQYF	TGTGCCAGCGGACTAGCGGGGGCCCGGTTACAAGAGACCCAGTACTTC
TRBJ1-1	many	TRBD1	TRBV28	CASTQGGSAEAFF	TGTGCCAGCACACAGGGGGGGAGCGCTGAAGCTTTCTTT
TRBJ2-2	many	-	TRBV5-1	CASSLEGGELFF	TGCGCCAGCAGCTTGGAAGGCGGGGAGCTGTTTTTT
TRBJ1-2	-	-	TRBV19	CASSVRGPYGHTF	TGTGCCAGTAGTGTTAGAGGACCCTATGGTCACACCTTC
TRBJ1-4	many	-	TRBV5-1	CASSTGLNEKLFF	TGCGCCAGCAGCACAGGGTTGAATGAAAAACTGTTTTTT
TRBJ2-3	many	-	TRBV7-9	CASSFGGWSTDTQYF	TGTGCCAGCAGCTTTGGGGGCTGGAGTACAGATACGCAGTATTTT
TRBJ2-7	many	-	TRBV6-2/TRBV6-3	CASSDTYEQYF	TGTGCCAGCAGTGACACCTACGAGCAGTACTTC
TRBJ2-3	many	TRBD2	TRBV5-1	CASSLDPSGGALDTQYF	TGCGCCAGCAGCTTGGACCCTAGCGGGGGGGCTTTAGATACGCAGTATTTT
TRBJ1-1	-	-	TRBV5-1	CASSRTVLRCEAFF	TGCGCCAGCAGCAGGACGGTACTGCGGTGTGAAGCTTTCTTT
TRBJ1-2	many	-	TRBV29-1	CSVDRAGYTF	TGCAGCGTTGATCGGGCTGGCTACACCTTC
TRBJ1-6	many	-	TRBV5-1	CASSLGFGSSYNSPLHF	TGCGCCAGCAGCTTGGGGTTCGGGTCCTCCTATAATTCACCCCTCCACTTT
TRBJ2-5	many	-	TRBV12-3/TRBV12-4	CASSFAEETQYF	TGTGCCAGCAGTTTTGCGGAAGAGACCCAGTACTTC
TRBJ1-4	many	-	TRBV28	CASRPVRGEKLFF	TGTGCCAGCAGGCCCGTCAGGGGTGAAAAACTGTTTTTT
TRBJ2-5	many	-	TRBV9	CASSPGTLAHQETQYF	TGTGCCAGCAGTCCGGGGACCCTAGCGCACCAAGAGACCCAGTACTTC